This T cell receptor (beta chain) comes out of a study of blood T cell repertoires in COVID-19. Study summary: PBMCs, B-cell-depleted T cells, or T cells provided the cDNA or gDNA that made up the material.

Methods used by the authors: Amplification with reference gene primers provided the estimates of nucleated cell counts. Assay used: immunoSEQ multiplex PCR; TCRdb lists only in-frame clones, some missing. Clonal size and the V and J genes are those of that table, whereas D and trimming came from the DNA. The sample consists of hundreds of thousands of clones, roughly 91% of them appearing once. The length of the CDR3 is 12 residues. This clone was observed a single time. The sample taken for sequencing was peripheral blood. The clonotype was recovered from a woman between 45 and 60 years old with COVID-19, enrolled during active disease. The chain recombines TRBV21-1 with TRBJ2-7; the table's TRBD2 call for D was not verified on the DNA. TRBV21-1 counts as a pseudogene. The CDR3 spells CATLGGLSEQYF. The CDR3 bases are TGTGCCACCCTCGGGGGGCTCAGCGAGCAGTACTTC.